This entry features one T cell receptor beta chain sequence. The antigen remains undetermined. The sample is drawn from a study of cytomegalovirus exposure and HLA in healthy donors. Whole-study results and caveats: Presence/absence analyses assumed roughly uniform sequencing depth across donors. Across donors, most TCRs were seen rarely, yet some public ones were widespread. The study listed roughly 150 cytomegalovirus-associated TCR beta chains. Follow-up analysis later connected one missense variant in DCLRE1C with trimming of TCR beta V- and J-genes.

The PCR contained 60 Vbeta and 13 Jbeta primers. The protocol was immunoSEQ multiplex PCR, while the TCRdb copy is restricted to in-frame clones and leaves out a portion. The sample lists under 200,000 clones; 60% to 80% were seen once. Germline lookup yields CDR1 SGDLS and CDR2 YYNGEE. The CDR3 sequence is 14 residues long. Trimming removed 0 bases from V and 5 bases from J, with 8 bases in between. This clonotype was obtained from a woman under 40 in good health and CMV-seronegative. What was sequenced was PBMCs. The chain recombines TRBV9 with TRBJ2-2; maybe TRBD2 (6 bases). The CDR3 loop is CASSVEEGTGELFF. The CDR3 bases are TGTGCCAGCAGCGTAGAGGAGGGAACCGGGGAGCTGTTTTTT.